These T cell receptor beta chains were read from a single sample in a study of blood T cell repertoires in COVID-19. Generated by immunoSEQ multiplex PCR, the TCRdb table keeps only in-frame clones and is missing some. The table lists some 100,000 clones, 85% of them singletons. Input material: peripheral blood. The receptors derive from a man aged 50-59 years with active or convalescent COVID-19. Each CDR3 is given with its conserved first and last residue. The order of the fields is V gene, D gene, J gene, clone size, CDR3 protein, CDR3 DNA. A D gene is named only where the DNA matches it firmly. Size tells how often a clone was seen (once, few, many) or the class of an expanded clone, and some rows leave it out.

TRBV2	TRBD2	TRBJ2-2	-	CASSAGGSGTGELFF	TGTGCCAGCAGTGCGGGCGGGAGTGGCACCGGGGAGCTGTTTTTT
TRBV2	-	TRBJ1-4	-	CASSEEQVRLHAKLFF	TGTGCCAGCAGTGAAGAACAGGTCCGGCTTCACGCAAAACTGTTTTTT
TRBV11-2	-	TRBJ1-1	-	CASSLVAGNTEAFF	TGTGCCAGCAGCTTAGTAGCCGGGAACACTGAAGCTTTCTTT
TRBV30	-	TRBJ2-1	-	CAGTPGGIEQFF	TGTGCCGGTACCCCTGGCGGGATCGAGCAGTTCTTC
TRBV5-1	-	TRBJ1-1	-	CASSLASGDTEAFF	TGCGCCAGCAGCTTGGCCTCCGGGGACACTGAAGCTTTCTTT
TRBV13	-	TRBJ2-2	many	CASSFDSSGELFF	TGTGCCAGCAGCTTCGACAGTTCCGGGGAGCTGTTTTTT
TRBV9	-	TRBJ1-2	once	CASHPGSANYGYTF	TGTGCCAGCCATCCAGGGTCCGCTAACTATGGCTACACCTTC
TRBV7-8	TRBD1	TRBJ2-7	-	CASSSRQGAEPLQYF	TGTGCCAGCAGCTCCCGACAGGGGGCCGAGCCTCTGCAGTACTTC
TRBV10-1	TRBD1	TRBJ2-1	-	CASSDEGATNNEQFF	TGCGCCAGCAGTGACGAGGGGGCGACCAACAATGAGCAGTTCTTC
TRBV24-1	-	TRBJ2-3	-	CATSDFAEASTDTQYF	TGTGCCACCAGTGATTTTGCGGAGGCTAGCACAGATACGCAGTATTTT
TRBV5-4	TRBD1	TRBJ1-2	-	CASSLNRGQSDGYTF	TGTGCCAGCAGCCTGAACAGGGGGCAATCGGATGGCTACACCTTC
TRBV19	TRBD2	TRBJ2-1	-	CASKPGLAGSEQFF	TGTGCCAGCAAGCCGGGACTAGCGGGAAGTGAGCAGTTCTTC
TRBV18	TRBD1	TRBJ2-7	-	CASSPPDRIYEQYF	TGTGCCAGCTCACCCCCGGACAGGATTTACGAGCAGTACTTC
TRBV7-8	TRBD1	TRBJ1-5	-	CASSLGTGVSNQPQHF	TGTGCCAGCAGCTTGGGGACAGGGGTTAGCAATCAGCCCCAGCATTTT
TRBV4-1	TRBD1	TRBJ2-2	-	CASGRGTGELFF	TGCGCCAGCGGCAGGGGGACCGGGGAGCTGTTTTTT
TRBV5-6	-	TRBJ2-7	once	CASSFFMYTVKNEQYF	TGTGCCAGCAGCTTTTTTATGTATACGGTAAAGAACGAGCAGTACTTC
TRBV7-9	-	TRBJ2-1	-	CASGDFQRNYNEQFF	TGTGCCAGCGGCGATTTCCAGCGGAACTACAATGAGCAGTTCTTC
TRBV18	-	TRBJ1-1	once	CASSPQGSNTEAFF	TGTGCCAGCTCACCGCAGGGTTCAAACACTGAAGCTTTCTTT
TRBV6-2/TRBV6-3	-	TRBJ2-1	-	CASSPARYEQFF	TGTGCCAGCAGTCCCGCCCGGTATGAGCAGTTCTTC
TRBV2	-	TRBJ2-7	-	CASSLGRDYEQYF	TGTGCCAGCAGCCTCGGGAGAGACTACGAGCAGTACTTC
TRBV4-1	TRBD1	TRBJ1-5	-	CASSPTGVPDQPQHF	TGCGCCAGCAGCCCGACAGGGGTCCCAGATCAGCCCCAGCATTTT
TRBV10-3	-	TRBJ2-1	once	CAISDQGGYNEQFF	TGTGCCATCAGTGACCAAGGAGGATACAATGAGCAGTTCTTC
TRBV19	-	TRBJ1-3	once	CASSWGRTKNTIYF	TGTGCCAGTAGTTGGGGGCGGACGAAGAACACCATATATTTT
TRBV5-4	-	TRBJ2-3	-	CASSMPGLSGTDTQYF	TGTGCCAGCAGTATGCCGGGACTCTCGGGCACAGATACGCAGTATTTT
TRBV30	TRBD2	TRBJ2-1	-	CAWTGLAGSKSYNEQFF	TGTGCCTGGACGGGACTAGCGGGGTCAAAGTCCTACAATGAGCAGTTCTTC
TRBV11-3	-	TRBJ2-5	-	CASGGWGGQETQYF	TGTGCCAGCGGCGGTTGGGGCGGCCAAGAGACCCAGTACTTC